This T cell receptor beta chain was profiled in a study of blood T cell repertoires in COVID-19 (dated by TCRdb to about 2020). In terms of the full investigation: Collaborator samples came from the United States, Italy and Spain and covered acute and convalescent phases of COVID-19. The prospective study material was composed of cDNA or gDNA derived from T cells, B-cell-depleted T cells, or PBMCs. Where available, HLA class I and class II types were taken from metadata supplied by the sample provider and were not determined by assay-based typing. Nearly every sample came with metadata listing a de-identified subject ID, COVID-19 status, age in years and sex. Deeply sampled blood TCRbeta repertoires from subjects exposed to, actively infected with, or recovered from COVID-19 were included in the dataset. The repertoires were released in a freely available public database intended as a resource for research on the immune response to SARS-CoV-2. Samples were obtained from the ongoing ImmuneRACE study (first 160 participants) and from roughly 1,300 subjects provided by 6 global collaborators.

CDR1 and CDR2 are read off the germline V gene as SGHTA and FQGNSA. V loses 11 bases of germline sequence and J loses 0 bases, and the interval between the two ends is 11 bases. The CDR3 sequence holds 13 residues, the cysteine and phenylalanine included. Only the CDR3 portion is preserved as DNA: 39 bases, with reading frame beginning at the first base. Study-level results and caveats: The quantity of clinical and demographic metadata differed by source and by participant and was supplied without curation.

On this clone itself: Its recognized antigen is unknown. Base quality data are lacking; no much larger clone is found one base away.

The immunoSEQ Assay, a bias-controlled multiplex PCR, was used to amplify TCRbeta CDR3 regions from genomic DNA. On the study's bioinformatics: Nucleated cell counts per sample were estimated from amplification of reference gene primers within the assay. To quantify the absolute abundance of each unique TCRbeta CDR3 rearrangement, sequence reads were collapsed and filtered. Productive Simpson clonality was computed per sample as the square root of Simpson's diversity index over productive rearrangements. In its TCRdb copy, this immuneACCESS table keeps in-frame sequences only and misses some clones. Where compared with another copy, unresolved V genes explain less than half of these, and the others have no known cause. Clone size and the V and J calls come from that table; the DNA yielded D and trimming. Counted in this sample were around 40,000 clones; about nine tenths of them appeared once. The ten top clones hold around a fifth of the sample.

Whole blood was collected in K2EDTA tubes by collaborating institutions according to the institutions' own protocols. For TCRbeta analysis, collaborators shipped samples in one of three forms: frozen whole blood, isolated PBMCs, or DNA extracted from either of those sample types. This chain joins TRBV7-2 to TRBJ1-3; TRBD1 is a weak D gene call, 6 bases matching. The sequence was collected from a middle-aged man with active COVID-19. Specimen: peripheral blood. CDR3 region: CALTGFSGNTIYF. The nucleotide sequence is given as TGTGCCCTCACAGGGTTCTCTGGAAACACCATATATTTT.